What follows describes a single T cell receptor beta chain. Its antigen is unidentified. The sample belongs to a study of T cells expressing NK-cell markers. Across the study: Eight donors were sequenced, seven testing HCMV-seropositive and one testing seronegative.

Whole-study results and caveats: A few donors likewise had their CD3+CD56-NKG2C+ fraction led by these clonotypes. CD8+ T cells in more than five donors included dominant NKG2C+ clonotypes at about 1.0-7.0%.

UMIs were included in TCR beta cDNA generated by 5'RACE template switching. One entry per CDR3 protein, without DNA, is what TCRdb gives after re-calling the 5' RACE reads. The sample data list 200,000 to 300,000 distinct CDR3 sequences. Germline V lookup: CDR1 ENHRY, CDR2 SYGVKD. This CDR3 is built from 11 residues. The chain joins TRBV10-3 to TRBJ2-1. The sequencing sample was made of blood T cells: a sorted CD56 or NKG2C T cell subset, CD4+ or CD8+ T cells, or bulk PBMC T cells (not recorded which). This clonotype was obtained from a man aged 18 to 29 in good health. The CDR3 loop is CATIHEYEQFF.